This T cell receptor beta chain appears in the sequencing data of a study of regulatory T cells in long-lasting Graves disease. Time point noted: newly diagnosed GD, antithyroid drugs for less than 3 months. Researchers made the TCR library from RNA that was extracted from PBMCs. Deletions cut 2 bases from V and 0 bases from J, with 13 bases between. The CDR3 has 16 amino acids. CDR1 and CDR2 from the germline V gene are LGHNT and FRNRAP. HTBI primers from iRepertoire and Arm-PCR of CDR3 regions yielded the TCR beta libraries. Original processing methods: Around 59 TRBV and roughly 13 TRBJ segments were identified across samples. TCRdb analysed the multiplex PCR reads with MiXCR anew, one entry per CDR3 protein. These V and J calls are TCRdb output, not the study's own analysis. The sample includes 250,000 or so distinct CDR3 sequences, around 20% of them seen just once. Many counts were recorded for this clonotype. The target antigen is unknown.

Study findings and constraints: TRBV28, TRBJ1-2 and TRBJ2-5 were segments that persistent disease favored.

The clonotype originates from a female donor with Graves disease. This specimen was peripheral blood mononuclear cells (PBMCs), taken at new diagnosis, from a patient treated with antithyroid drugs. The chain joins TRBV12-5 to TRBJ1-2, with D possibly being TRBD1 (6 bases). CDR3 residues: CASGLIQGTTNYGYTF. In DNA, the CDR3 is TGTGCTAGTGGTTTGATCCAGGGGACCACTAACTATGGCTACACCTTC.